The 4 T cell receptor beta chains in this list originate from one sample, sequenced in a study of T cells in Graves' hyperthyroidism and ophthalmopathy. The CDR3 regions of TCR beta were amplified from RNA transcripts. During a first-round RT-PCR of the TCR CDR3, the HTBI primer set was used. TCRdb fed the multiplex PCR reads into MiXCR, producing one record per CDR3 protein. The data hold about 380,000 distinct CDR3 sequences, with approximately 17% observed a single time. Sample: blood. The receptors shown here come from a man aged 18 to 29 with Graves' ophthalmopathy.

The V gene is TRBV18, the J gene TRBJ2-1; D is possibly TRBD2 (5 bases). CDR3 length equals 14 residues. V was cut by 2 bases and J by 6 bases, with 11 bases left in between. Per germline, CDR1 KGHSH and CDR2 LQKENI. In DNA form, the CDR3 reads TGTGCCAGCTCACCAAAGACTACTGGCAATGAGCAGTTCTTC. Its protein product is CASSPKTTGNEQFF.

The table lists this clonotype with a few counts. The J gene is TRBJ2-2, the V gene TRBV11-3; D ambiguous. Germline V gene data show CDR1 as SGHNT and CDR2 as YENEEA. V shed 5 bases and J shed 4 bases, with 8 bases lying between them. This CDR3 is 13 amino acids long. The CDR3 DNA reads TGTGCCAGCAGCCGTAAGAGCACCGGGGAGCTGTTTTTT. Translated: CASSRKSTGELFF. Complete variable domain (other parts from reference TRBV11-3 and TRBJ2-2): EAGVVQSPRYKIIEKKQPVAFWCNPISGHNTLYWYLQNLGQGPELLIRYENEEAVDDSQLPKDRFSAERLKGVDSTLKIQPAELGDSAVYLCASSRKSTGELFFGEGSRLTVL.

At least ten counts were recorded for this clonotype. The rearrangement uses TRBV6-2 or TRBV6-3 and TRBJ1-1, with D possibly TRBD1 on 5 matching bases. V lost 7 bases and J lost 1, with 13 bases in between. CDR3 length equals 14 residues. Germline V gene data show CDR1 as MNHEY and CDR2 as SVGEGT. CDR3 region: CASNPRGGNTEAFF. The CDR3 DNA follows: TGTGCCAGCAACCCAAGGGGAGGGAACACTGAAGCTTTCTTT.

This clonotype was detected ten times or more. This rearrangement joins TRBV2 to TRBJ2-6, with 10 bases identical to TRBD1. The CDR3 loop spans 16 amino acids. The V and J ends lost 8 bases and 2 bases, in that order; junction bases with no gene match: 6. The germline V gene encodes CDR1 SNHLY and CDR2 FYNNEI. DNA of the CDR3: TGTGCCAGCTCGCGGGACAGGGGCACTGGGGCCAACGTCCTGACTTTC. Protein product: CASSRDRGTGANVLTF.